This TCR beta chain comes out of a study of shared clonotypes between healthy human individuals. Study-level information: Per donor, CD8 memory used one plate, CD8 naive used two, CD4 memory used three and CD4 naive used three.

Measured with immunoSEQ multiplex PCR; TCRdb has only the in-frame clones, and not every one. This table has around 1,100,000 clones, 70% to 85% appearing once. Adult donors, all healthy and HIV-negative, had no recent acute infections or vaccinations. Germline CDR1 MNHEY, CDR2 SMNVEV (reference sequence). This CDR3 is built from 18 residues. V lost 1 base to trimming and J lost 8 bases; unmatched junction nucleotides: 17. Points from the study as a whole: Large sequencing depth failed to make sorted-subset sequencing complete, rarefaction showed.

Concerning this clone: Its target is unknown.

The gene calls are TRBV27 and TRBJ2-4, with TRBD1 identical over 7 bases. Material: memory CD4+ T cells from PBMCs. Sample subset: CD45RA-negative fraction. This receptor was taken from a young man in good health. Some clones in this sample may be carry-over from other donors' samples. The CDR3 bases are TGTGCCAGCAGTTTATTCCCCAACAGGGGCCGGGCTAAGGACATTCAGTACTTC. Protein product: CASSLFPNRGRAKDIQYF.